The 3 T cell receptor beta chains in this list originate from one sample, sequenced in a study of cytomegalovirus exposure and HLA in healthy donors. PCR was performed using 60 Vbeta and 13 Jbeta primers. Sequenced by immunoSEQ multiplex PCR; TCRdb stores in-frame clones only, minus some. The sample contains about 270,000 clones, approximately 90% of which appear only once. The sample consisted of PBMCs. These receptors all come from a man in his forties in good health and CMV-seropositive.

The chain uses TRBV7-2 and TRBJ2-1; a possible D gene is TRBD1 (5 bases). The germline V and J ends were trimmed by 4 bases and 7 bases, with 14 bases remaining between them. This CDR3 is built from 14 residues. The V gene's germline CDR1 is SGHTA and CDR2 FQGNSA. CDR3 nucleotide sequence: TGTGCCAGCAGCTATCGAACAGGACCTAATGAGCAGTTCTTC. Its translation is CASSYRTGPNEQFF.

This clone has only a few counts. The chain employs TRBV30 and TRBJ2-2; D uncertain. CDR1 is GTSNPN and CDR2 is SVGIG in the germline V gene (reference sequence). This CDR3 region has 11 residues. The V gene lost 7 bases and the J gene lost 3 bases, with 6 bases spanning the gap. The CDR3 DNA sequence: TGTGCCTCCGAGGACACCGGGGAGCTGTTTTTT. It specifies CASEDTGELFF. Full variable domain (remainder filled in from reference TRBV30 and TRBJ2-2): SQTIHQWPATLVQPVGSPLSLECTVEGTSNPNLYWYRQAAGRGLQLLFYSVGIGQISSEVPQNLSASRPQDRQFILSSKKLLLSDSGFYLCASEDTGELFFGEGSRLTVL.

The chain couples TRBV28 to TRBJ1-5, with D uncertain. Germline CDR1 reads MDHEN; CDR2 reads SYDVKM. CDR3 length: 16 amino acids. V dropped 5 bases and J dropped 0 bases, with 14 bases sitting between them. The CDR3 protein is CASSPGPAISNQPQHF. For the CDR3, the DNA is TGTGCCAGCAGTCCTGGCCCTGCAATTAGCAATCAGCCCCAGCATTTT.